The clone carrying this T cell receptor (beta chain) was counted a few times. The CDR3 loop spans 14 amino acids. CDR1 is DFQATT, CDR2 SNEGSKA, per germline (reference sequence). V dropped 5 bases and J dropped 1 base, with 14 bases sitting between them. This sample is part of a study of T-cell reconstitution after alpha-beta-depleted transplantation in children. Unique molecular identifiers featured in how the TCRbeta library was prepared. TCRdb re-called the PCR reads with MiXCR, one entry per CDR3 protein. The sample yields some 500,000 distinct CDR3 sequences, 15% to 20% seen once. The sample was PBMCs from the stem cell graft donor, taken from the stem cell graft. This clonotype was obtained from a human donor who donated a stem cell graft to a child with acute lymphoblastic leukemia. V is TRBV20-1 and J is TRBJ1-1, with D uncertain. In DNA form, the CDR3 reads TGCAGTGCTTATTCGGGGTTGAAGAACACTGAAGCTTTCTTT. Amino acids: CSAYSGLKNTEAFF.